This T cell receptor (beta chain) was recovered during a study of blood T cell repertoires in COVID-19. At the level of the study: Sources were T cells, B-cell-depleted T cells, or PBMCs; the material itself was cDNA or gDNA.

Trimming pared 0 bases from V and 4 bases from J, leaving 9 bases between. CDR1 MGHRA and CDR2 YSYEKL come from the germline V gene. CDR3 length: 14 residues. Data came from immunoSEQ multiplex PCR; TCRdb stores just in-frame clones and leaves some out. The sample lists 200,000 to 250,000 clones; more than 85% were seen once. This clone was recorded once. This rearrangement joins TRBV4-1 to TRBJ1-2; D gene unclear. The sequence was obtained from a woman in her forties or fifties with COVID-19, enrolled during active disease. The specimen sequenced was peripheral blood. CDR3 region: CASSQDMRGYGYTF. The CDR3 DNA sequence: TGCGCCAGCAGCCAAGATATGCGGGGCTATGGCTACACCTTC.